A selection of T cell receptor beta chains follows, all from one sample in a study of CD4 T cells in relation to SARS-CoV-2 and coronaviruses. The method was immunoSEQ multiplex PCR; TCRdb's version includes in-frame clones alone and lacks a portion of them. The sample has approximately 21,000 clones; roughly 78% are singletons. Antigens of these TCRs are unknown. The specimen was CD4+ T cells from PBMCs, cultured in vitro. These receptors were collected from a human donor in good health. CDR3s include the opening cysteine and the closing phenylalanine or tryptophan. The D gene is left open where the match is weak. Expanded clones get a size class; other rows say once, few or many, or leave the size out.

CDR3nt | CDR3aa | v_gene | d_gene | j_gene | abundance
TGCGCCAGCCGGGACTTAAGCTCTGGAAACACCATATATTTT | CASRDLSSGNTIYF | TRBV5-1 | . | TRBJ1-3 | .
TGTGCCAGCAGCCTGGGGACACCCACCGGGGAGCTGTTTTTT | CASSLGTPTGELFF | TRBV3-1/TRBV3-2 | . | TRBJ2-2 | .
TGTGCCAGCAGCTTAAAAGAAAACACTGAAGCTTTCTTT | CASSLKENTEAFF | TRBV7-7 | . | TRBJ1-1 | .
TGTGCCATCGGTAGCGGGAGGGCCCGGGGCGACGAGCAGTACTTC | CAIGSGRARGDEQYF | TRBV10-3 | TRBD2 | TRBJ2-7 | .
TGTGCCAGTAGTGGGGGACTAGCGAGGAATGAGCAGTTCTTC | CASSGGLARNEQFF | TRBV19 | TRBD2 | TRBJ2-1 | .
TGCGCCAGCAGCCCCGCGAGGACTAGCGGGAGTATCGATACGCAGTATTTT | CASSPARTSGSIDTQYF | TRBV10-2 | TRBD2 | TRBJ2-3 | .
TGTGCCAGCTCACTGCGACTACCTGCAACTAATGAAAAACTGTTTTTT | CASSLRLPATNEKLFF | TRBV18 | . | TRBJ1-4 | .
TGTGCCACCGAGCAGTCAGGGGGCAGTCAGCCCCAGCATTTT | CATEQSGGSQPQHF | TRBV24-1 | TRBD1 | TRBJ1-5 | .
TGCGCCAGCAGCTTGGAGGGACGTACTGAAGCTTTCTTT | CASSLEGRTEAFF | TRBV5-1 | . | TRBJ1-1 | .
TGTGCCTTAAGTCCGGGGAACACTGAAGCTTTCTTT | CALSPGNTEAFF | TRBV30 | . | TRBJ1-1 | .
TGTGCCAGCAGTACCCGGCGAAATTCACCCCTCCACTTT | CASSTRRNSPLHF | TRBV27 | . | TRBJ1-6 | few
TGTGCCAGCAGCCCCGGGGGCGGGACGGATGAGCAGTTCTTC | CASSPGGGTDEQFF | TRBV7-9 | . | TRBJ2-1 | medium-sized
TGTGCCTGGAACAGGGGGCGGAGGCCCCAGCATTTT | CAWNRGRRPQHF | TRBV30 | TRBD1 | TRBJ1-5 | .
TGTGCCAGTAGTCCGTCGGTGAGGGCTGGGGCCAACGTCCTGACTTTC | CASSPSVRAGANVLTF | TRBV19 | . | TRBJ2-6 | .
TGTGCCAGCAGCCCGAGCTCTAGCGGGGTTAACAATGAGCAGTTCTTC | CASSPSSSGVNNEQFF | TRBV11-3 | TRBD2 | TRBJ2-1 | .
TGTGCCAGCAGTTTATCAGTTCGGTATAGCGGGAGGGTCATTTCCTACAATGAGCAGTTCTTC | CASSLSVRYSGRVISYNEQFF | TRBV27 | TRBD2 | TRBJ2-1 | .